A selection of T cell receptor beta chains follows, all from one sample in a study of response to subunit inactivated influenza vaccine. TCRdb passed the RT-PCR reads through MiXCR, listing each CDR3 protein once. In the table there are approximately 570,000 distinct CDR3 sequences, 7.6% of which are singletons. The sequenced sample was PBMCs from blood, obtained about 23 months after vaccination. These receptors came from a man aged 50 to 69 who received an inactivated influenza vaccine. Each CDR3 is given with its conserved first and last residue. D genes are given only for firm matches. The size field is filled for only some rows; it gives once, few, many or a size class.

j_call: TRBJ2-7; v_call: TRBV12-3/TRBV12-4; clone_size: few; d_call: .; cdr3_aa: CASSLKLGMYEQYF; cdr3_nt: TGTGCCAGCAGTTTAAAACTTGGGATGTACGAGCAGTACTTC
j_call: TRBJ2-1; v_call: TRBV2; clone_size: many; d_call: TRBD2; cdr3_aa: CASRLADNEQFF; cdr3_nt: TGTGCCAGCAGACTAGCGGACAATGAGCAGTTCTTC
j_call: TRBJ2-5; v_call: TRBV5-6; clone_size: few; d_call: TRBD2; cdr3_aa: CASSLVGSGSLETQYF; cdr3_nt: TGTGCCAGCAGCTTGGTAGGTAGCGGGAGTCTGGAGACCCAGTACTTC
j_call: TRBJ1-2; v_call: TRBV5-1; clone_size: .; d_call: .; cdr3_aa: CASSTGTVLASVYGYTF; cdr3_nt: TGCGCCAGCAGCACCGGAACGGTCTTGGCGTCTGTCTATGGCTACACCTTC
j_call: TRBJ2-7; v_call: TRBV3-1; clone_size: many; d_call: .; cdr3_aa: CASSQDQSPYYEQYF; cdr3_nt: TGTGCCAGCAGCCAAGATCAGTCCCCCTACTACGAGCAGTACTTC
j_call: TRBJ2-3; v_call: TRBV3-1; clone_size: few; d_call: .; cdr3_aa: CASSQDGKPSDTQYF; cdr3_nt: TGTGCCAGCAGCCAAGATGGTAAGCCGTCGGATACGCAGTATTTT
j_call: TRBJ2-1; v_call: TRBV11-2; clone_size: many; d_call: .; cdr3_aa: CASSLGLNNEQFF; cdr3_nt: TGTGCCAGCAGCTTAGGGCTTAACAATGAGCAGTTCTTC
j_call: TRBJ2-7; v_call: TRBV3-1; clone_size: few; d_call: TRBD2; cdr3_aa: CASRLRLAPSEQYF; cdr3_nt: TGTGCCAGCAGACTAAGACTAGCGCCGTCCGAGCAGTACTTC
j_call: TRBJ2-7; v_call: TRBV3-1; clone_size: few; d_call: .; cdr3_aa: CASSVQVSSYEQYF; cdr3_nt: TGTGCCAGCAGCGTCCAGGTCTCATCCTACGAGCAGTACTTC
j_call: TRBJ2-3; v_call: TRBV5-1; clone_size: many; d_call: TRBD1; cdr3_aa: CASSPGQNTDTQYF; cdr3_nt: TGCGCCAGCAGCCCGGGACAGAACACAGATACGCAGTATTTT
j_call: TRBJ2-3; v_call: TRBV29-1; clone_size: many; d_call: TRBD2; cdr3_aa: CSVEFRLAGTDTQYF; cdr3_nt: TGCAGCGTAGAATTTAGACTAGCGGGGACAGATACGCAGTATTTT
j_call: TRBJ2-3; v_call: TRBV9; clone_size: .; d_call: .; cdr3_aa: CASSVESTRTSTDTQYF; cdr3_nt: TGTGCCAGCAGCGTAGAGTCGACAAGAACTAGCACAGATACGCAGTATTTT
j_call: TRBJ2-3; v_call: TRBV5-1; clone_size: .; d_call: TRBD2; cdr3_aa: CASSLGGTRPPDTQYF; cdr3_nt: TGCGCCAGCAGCTTGGGCGGGACTAGGCCCCCAGATACGCAGTATTTT
j_call: TRBJ2-5; v_call: TRBV5-1; clone_size: many; d_call: .; cdr3_aa: CASSVQGDQETQYF; cdr3_nt: TGCGCCAGCAGCGTGCAGGGAGACCAAGAGACCCAGTACTTC
j_call: TRBJ1-4; v_call: TRBV5-1; clone_size: .; d_call: .; cdr3_aa: CASSLNPSDAGEKLFF; cdr3_nt: TGCGCCAGCAGCCTGAACCCCTCGGATGCCGGCGAAAAACTGTTTTTT
j_call: TRBJ2-1; v_call: TRBV7-2; clone_size: .; d_call: .; cdr3_aa: CASSEENEQFF; cdr3_nt: TGTGCCAGCAGTGAAGAGAATGAGCAGTTCTTC
j_call: TRBJ2-1; v_call: TRBV12-3/TRBV12-4; clone_size: few; d_call: .; cdr3_aa: CASSFWSNEQFF; cdr3_nt: TGTGCCAGCAGTTTTTGGAGCAATGAGCAGTTCTTC
j_call: TRBJ2-7; v_call: TRBV20-1; clone_size: many; d_call: TRBD1; cdr3_aa: CSAREAGTGNYEQYF; cdr3_nt: TGCAGTGCTAGGGAAGCCGGGACAGGGAACTACGAGCAGTACTTC
j_call: TRBJ2-5; v_call: TRBV5-1; clone_size: few; d_call: .; cdr3_aa: CASSLGAKEETQYF; cdr3_nt: TGCGCCAGCAGCTTGGGGGCGAAGGAAGAGACCCAGTACTTC
j_call: TRBJ1-1; v_call: TRBV5-1; clone_size: few; d_call: .; cdr3_aa: CASSLAGPPGAFF; cdr3_nt: TGCGCCAGCAGCTTGGCTGGTCCACCCGGGGCCTTCTTT
j_call: TRBJ2-7; v_call: TRBV12-3/TRBV12-4; clone_size: many; d_call: TRBD2; cdr3_aa: CASREKREGLWEQYF; cdr3_nt: TGTGCCAGCAGGGAAAAGCGGGAGGGCCTATGGGAGCAGTACTTC
j_call: TRBJ2-7; v_call: TRBV7-2; clone_size: many; d_call: .; cdr3_aa: CASSPQAPYEQYF; cdr3_nt: TGTGCCAGCAGCCCACAGGCTCCCTACGAGCAGTACTTC
j_call: TRBJ1-6; v_call: TRBV28; clone_size: few; d_call: .; cdr3_aa: CASRTPQSYNSPLHF; cdr3_nt: TGTGCCAGCAGGACCCCCCAGTCCTATAATTCACCCCTCCACTTT
j_call: TRBJ1-4; v_call: TRBV5-6; clone_size: many; d_call: .; cdr3_aa: CASSSTGSREKLFF; cdr3_nt: TGTGCCAGCAGCAGCACAGGGTCAAGGGAAAAACTGTTTTTT
j_call: TRBJ2-7; v_call: TRBV20-1; clone_size: many; d_call: TRBD1; cdr3_aa: CSAREVTGDSYEQYF; cdr3_nt: TGCAGTGCTAGAGAGGTGACAGGGGACTCCTACGAGCAGTACTTC
j_call: TRBJ2-7; v_call: TRBV30; clone_size: .; d_call: .; cdr3_aa: CAWGRRTPYEQYF; cdr3_nt: TGTGCCTGGGGCCGGCGCACCCCCTACGAGCAGTACTTC
j_call: TRBJ2-7; v_call: TRBV2; clone_size: .; d_call: TRBD1; cdr3_aa: CASRVGDRANEQYF; cdr3_nt: TGTGCCAGCAGGGTGGGGGACAGGGCCAACGAGCAGTACTTC
j_call: TRBJ2-5; v_call: TRBV3-1; clone_size: .; d_call: .; cdr3_aa: CASSHEEGSSAQYF; cdr3_nt: TGTGCCAGCAGCCATGAAGAAGGGTCCTCGGCCCAGTACTTC
j_call: TRBJ1-2; v_call: TRBV20-1; clone_size: many; d_call: .; cdr3_aa: CSANNIKGYTF; cdr3_nt: TGCAGTGCTAACAACATTAAGGGCTACACCTTC
j_call: TRBJ2-1; v_call: TRBV11-2; clone_size: many; d_call: TRBD2; cdr3_aa: CASSLDPTSGAYNEQFF; cdr3_nt: TGTGCCAGCAGCTTAGATCCTACTAGCGGAGCATACAATGAGCAGTTCTTC
j_call: TRBJ2-2; v_call: TRBV28; clone_size: .; d_call: TRBD1; cdr3_aa: CASSLDLQGVNTGELFF; cdr3_nt: TGTGCCAGCAGTTTAGACCTACAGGGGGTGAACACCGGGGAGCTGTTTTTT
j_call: TRBJ2-7; v_call: TRBV12-3/TRBV12-4; clone_size: many; d_call: TRBD2; cdr3_aa: CASRSSGPYEQYF; cdr3_nt: TGTGCCAGCCGATCTAGCGGTCCCTACGAGCAGTACTTC
j_call: TRBJ2-1; v_call: TRBV20-1; clone_size: .; d_call: .; cdr3_aa: CSAPRGARNEQFF; cdr3_nt: TGCAGTGCGCCGCGAGGGGCGCGGAATGAGCAGTTCTTC
j_call: TRBJ2-1; v_call: TRBV7-2; clone_size: many; d_call: .; cdr3_aa: CASSLLGNYNEQFF; cdr3_nt: TGTGCCAGCAGCTTACTCGGGAACTACAATGAGCAGTTCTTC
j_call: TRBJ2-7; v_call: TRBV4-1; clone_size: .; d_call: TRBD2; cdr3_aa: CASSQASGTYEQYF; cdr3_nt: TGCGCCAGCAGCCAGGCTAGCGGTACCTACGAGCAGTACTTC
j_call: TRBJ1-2; v_call: TRBV20-1; clone_size: .; d_call: .; cdr3_aa: CSASPKQGQATGGYTF; cdr3_nt: TGCAGTGCTAGTCCAAAACAGGGTCAGGCAACGGGGGGCTACACCTTC
j_call: TRBJ2-3; v_call: TRBV7-6; clone_size: .; d_call: .; cdr3_aa: CASSFVTDSITDTQYF; cdr3_nt: TGTGCCAGCAGCTTTGTGACCGATTCGATCACAGATACGCAGTATTTT
j_call: TRBJ2-7; v_call: TRBV7-9; clone_size: few; d_call: .; cdr3_aa: CASSAPNVYEQYF; cdr3_nt: TGTGCCAGCAGTGCCCCTAACGTCTACGAGCAGTACTTC
j_call: TRBJ2-2; v_call: TRBV24-1; clone_size: few; d_call: .; cdr3_aa: CATSDLPGAGDGELFF; cdr3_nt: TGTGCCACCAGTGATTTGCCCGGGGCTGGGGACGGGGAGCTGTTTTTT
j_call: TRBJ1-2; v_call: TRBV4-3; clone_size: few; d_call: .; cdr3_aa: CASSQDRSGMYGYTF; cdr3_nt: TGCGCCAGCAGCCAAGATAGGTCAGGGATGTATGGCTACACCTTC
j_call: TRBJ2-2; v_call: TRBV4-2; clone_size: few; d_call: .; cdr3_aa: CASSQDQGLGSTGELFF; cdr3_nt: TGTGCCAGCAGCCAAGATCAAGGTCTCGGTTCTACCGGGGAGCTGTTTTTT
j_call: TRBJ2-1; v_call: TRBV24-1; clone_size: many; d_call: TRBD2; cdr3_aa: CATSQIAGGQQFF; cdr3_nt: TGTGCCACCAGCCAAATAGCGGGAGGACAACAGTTCTTC
j_call: TRBJ1-2; v_call: TRBV29-1; clone_size: few; d_call: .; cdr3_aa: CSVNQFSYGYTF; cdr3_nt: TGCAGCGTCAACCAATTTAGCTATGGCTACACCTTC
j_call: TRBJ1-1; v_call: TRBV10-3; clone_size: many; d_call: .; cdr3_aa: CAISRDSVAEAFF; cdr3_nt: TGTGCCATCAGTAGGGACTCGGTCGCCGAAGCTTTCTTT
j_call: TRBJ2-1; v_call: TRBV29-1; clone_size: few; d_call: .; cdr3_aa: CSVEVGGGFSYNEQFF; cdr3_nt: TGCAGCGTTGAAGTAGGGGGTGGTTTCTCCTACAATGAGCAGTTCTTC
j_call: TRBJ1-1; v_call: TRBV4-3; clone_size: .; d_call: TRBD1; cdr3_aa: CASSPWLQGGGEAFF; cdr3_nt: TGCGCCAGCAGCCCCTGGCTACAGGGGGGGGGAGAAGCTTTCTTT
j_call: TRBJ2-4; v_call: TRBV6-1; clone_size: .; d_call: TRBD1; cdr3_aa: CASRGQLAKNIQYF; cdr3_nt: TGTGCCAGCAGGGGACAGCTAGCCAAAAACATTCAGTACTTC
j_call: TRBJ1-5; v_call: TRBV11-2; clone_size: many; d_call: .; cdr3_aa: CASSLTFGLDNQPQHF; cdr3_nt: TGTGCCAGCAGCTTAACCTTCGGGCTCGACAATCAGCCCCAGCATTTT
j_call: TRBJ2-3; v_call: TRBV6-5; clone_size: few; d_call: TRBD2; cdr3_aa: CASSYGFGTSGSTDTQYF; cdr3_nt: TGTGCCAGCAGTTACGGATTTGGGACTAGCGGTAGCACAGATACGCAGTATTTT
j_call: TRBJ2-1; v_call: TRBV13; clone_size: few; d_call: TRBD2; cdr3_aa: CASSATSGSRYEQFF; cdr3_nt: TGTGCCAGCAGCGCCACTAGCGGGAGTAGGTATGAGCAGTTCTTC
j_call: TRBJ2-3; v_call: TRBV7-6; clone_size: few; d_call: TRBD2; cdr3_aa: CASSPWTSRYTDTQYF; cdr3_nt: TGTGCCAGCAGCCCATGGACTAGCAGATACACAGATACGCAGTATTTT
j_call: TRBJ1-2; v_call: TRBV28; clone_size: many; d_call: .; cdr3_aa: CASSPQGRGYTF; cdr3_nt: TGTGCCAGCAGTCCCCAGGGCCGTGGCTACACCTTC
j_call: TRBJ2-1; v_call: TRBV7-9; clone_size: few; d_call: TRBD2; cdr3_aa: CASSLVVAGGPNEQFF; cdr3_nt: TGTGCCAGCAGCTTAGTGGTAGCGGGAGGGCCTAATGAGCAGTTCTTC
j_call: TRBJ2-1; v_call: TRBV24-1; clone_size: .; d_call: TRBD1; cdr3_aa: CATSASDRGPYNEQFF; cdr3_nt: TGTGCCACCAGTGCTTCCGACAGGGGGCCCTACAATGAGCAGTTCTTC
j_call: TRBJ2-7; v_call: TRBV5-1; clone_size: many; d_call: .; cdr3_aa: CASSLRPPWRGDLYEQYF; cdr3_nt: TGCGCCAGCAGCTTGAGGCCCCCGTGGCGGGGTGATTTATACGAGCAGTACTTC
j_call: TRBJ2-1; v_call: TRBV4-1; clone_size: many; d_call: .; cdr3_aa: CASSQQIGGAKIYNEQFF; cdr3_nt: TGCGCCAGCAGCCAACAAATTGGAGGGGCGAAGATATACAATGAGCAGTTCTTC
j_call: TRBJ2-7; v_call: TRBV4-2; clone_size: many; d_call: .; cdr3_aa: CASRAPDSYEQYF; cdr3_nt: TGTGCCAGCAGAGCCCCGGACTCCTACGAGCAGTACTTC